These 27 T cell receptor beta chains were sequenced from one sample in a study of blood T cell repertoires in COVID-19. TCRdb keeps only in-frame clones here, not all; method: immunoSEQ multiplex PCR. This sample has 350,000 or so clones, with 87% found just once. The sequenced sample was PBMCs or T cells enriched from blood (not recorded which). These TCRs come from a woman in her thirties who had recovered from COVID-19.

Written as DNA, the CDR3 is TGTGCCAGCAAGGAGGAGACCCAGTACTTC. It codes for CASKEETQYF. The chain carries TRBV6-5 and TRBJ2-5; D unclear. CDR1 is MNHEY and CDR2 is SVGAGI in the germline V gene. CDR3 length: 10 residues. The V end was cut by 7 bases, the J end by 5 bases, with 5 bases between.

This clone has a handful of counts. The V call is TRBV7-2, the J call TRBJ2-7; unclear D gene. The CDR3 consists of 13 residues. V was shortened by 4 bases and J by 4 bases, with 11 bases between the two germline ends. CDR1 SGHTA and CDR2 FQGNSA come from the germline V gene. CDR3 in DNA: TGTGCCAGCAGCTCGCATCAAACTTACGAGCAGTACTTC. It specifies CASSSHQTYEQYF.

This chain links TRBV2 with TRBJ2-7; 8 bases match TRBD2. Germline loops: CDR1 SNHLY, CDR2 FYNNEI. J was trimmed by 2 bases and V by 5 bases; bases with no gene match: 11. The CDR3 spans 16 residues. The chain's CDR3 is CASSQKTSVTPYEQYF. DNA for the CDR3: TGTGCCAGCAGTCAAAAGACTAGCGTAACTCCCTACGAGCAGTACTTC.

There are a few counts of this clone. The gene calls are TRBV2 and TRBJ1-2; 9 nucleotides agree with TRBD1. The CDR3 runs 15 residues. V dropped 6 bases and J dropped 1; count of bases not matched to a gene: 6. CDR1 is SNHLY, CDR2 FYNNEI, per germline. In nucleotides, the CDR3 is TGTGCCAGCAGGGACAGGGGATATCGTAACTATGGCTACACCTTC. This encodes CASRDRGYRNYGYTF. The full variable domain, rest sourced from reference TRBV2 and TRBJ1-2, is EPEVTQTPSHQVTQMGQEVILRCVPISNHLYFYWYRQILGQKVEFLVSFYNNEISEKSEIFDDQFSVERPDGSNFTLKIRSTKLEDSAMYFCASRDRGYRNYGYTFGSGTRLTVV.

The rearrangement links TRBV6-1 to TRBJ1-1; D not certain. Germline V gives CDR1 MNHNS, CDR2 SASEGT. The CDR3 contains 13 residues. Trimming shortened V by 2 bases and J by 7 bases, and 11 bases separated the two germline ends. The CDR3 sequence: CASSERARVEAFF. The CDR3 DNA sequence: TGTGCCAGCAGTGAAAGAGCCCGTGTTGAAGCTTTCTTT.

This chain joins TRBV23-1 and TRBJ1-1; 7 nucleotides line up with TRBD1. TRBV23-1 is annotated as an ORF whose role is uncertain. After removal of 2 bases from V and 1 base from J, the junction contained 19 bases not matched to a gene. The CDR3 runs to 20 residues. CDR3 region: CASSQPPSIRSHRGNTEAFF. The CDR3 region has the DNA TGCGCCAGCAGTCAACCCCCATCTATACGGTCTCACAGGGGGAACACTGAAGCTTTCTTT.

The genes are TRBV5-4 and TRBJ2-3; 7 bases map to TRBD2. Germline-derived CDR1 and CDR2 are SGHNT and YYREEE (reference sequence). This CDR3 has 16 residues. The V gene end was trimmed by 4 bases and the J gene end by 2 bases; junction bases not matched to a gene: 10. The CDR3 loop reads CASSRRGSGDTDTQYF. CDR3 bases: TGTGCCAGCAGCCGTCGTGGGAGCGGGGACACAGATACGCAGTATTTT.

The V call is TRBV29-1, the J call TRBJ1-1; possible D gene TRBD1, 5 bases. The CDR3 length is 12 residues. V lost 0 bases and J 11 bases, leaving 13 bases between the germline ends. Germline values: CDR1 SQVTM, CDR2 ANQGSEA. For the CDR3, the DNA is TGCAGCGTTGAAGATCCGAATAAGGGGGCTTTCTTT. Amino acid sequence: CSVEDPNKGAFF.

The CDR3 here is CASSHRGRGDGANVLTF. The DNA of the CDR3 is TGCGCCAGCAGCCACCGAGGCCGGGGGGATGGGGCCAACGTCCTGACTTTC. The chain is built from TRBV4-3 and TRBJ2-6; 7 positions match TRBD2. J lost 3 bases, V lost 3 bases, and 8 bases had no gene match. This CDR3 comprises 17 residues. Germline CDR1 reads LGHNA; CDR2 reads YSLEER.

This CDR3 reads CAWSVQGQGVNSGNTIYF. CDR3 nucleotides: TGTGCCTGGAGTGTACAGGGACAGGGGGTTAACTCTGGAAACACCATATATTTT. The chain couples TRBV30 to TRBJ1-3; 11 bases line up with TRBD1. The V and J ends lost 0 bases and 0 bases, in that order; junction bases with no gene match: 7. This CDR3 spans 18 amino acids. CDR1 and CDR2 (germline): GTSNPN, SVGIG (reference sequence). Full variable domain (rest looked up from reference TRBV30 and TRBJ1-3): SQTIHQWPATLVQPVGSPLSLECTVEGTSNPNLYWYRQAAGRGLQLLFYSVGIGQISSEVPQNLSASRPQDRQFILSSKKLLLSDSGFYLCAWSVQGQGVNSGNTIYFGEGSWLTVV.

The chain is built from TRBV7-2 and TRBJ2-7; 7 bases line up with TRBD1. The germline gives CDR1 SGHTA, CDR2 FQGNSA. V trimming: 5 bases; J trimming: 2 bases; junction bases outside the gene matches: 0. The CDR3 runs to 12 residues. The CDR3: CASSGTAYEQYF. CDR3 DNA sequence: TGTGCCAGCAGCGGGACAGCCTACGAGCAGTACTTC.

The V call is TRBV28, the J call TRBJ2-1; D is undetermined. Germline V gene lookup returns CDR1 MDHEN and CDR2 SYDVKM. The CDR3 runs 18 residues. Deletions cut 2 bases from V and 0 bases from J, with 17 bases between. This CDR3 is CASSLGASWRSSYNEQFF. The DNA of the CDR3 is TGTGCCAGCAGTTTAGGCGCAAGCTGGCGGAGCTCCTACAATGAGCAGTTCTTC.

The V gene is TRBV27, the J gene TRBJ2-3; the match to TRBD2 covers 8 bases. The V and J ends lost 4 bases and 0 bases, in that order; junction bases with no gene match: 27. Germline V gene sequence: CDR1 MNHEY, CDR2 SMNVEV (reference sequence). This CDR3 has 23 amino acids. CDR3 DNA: TGTGCCAGCAGTTCCAGAGGGACTAGGAGAAGCCGAACAGATAGGACTAGCACAGATACGCAGTATTTT. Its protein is CASSSRGTRRSRTDRTSTDTQYF.

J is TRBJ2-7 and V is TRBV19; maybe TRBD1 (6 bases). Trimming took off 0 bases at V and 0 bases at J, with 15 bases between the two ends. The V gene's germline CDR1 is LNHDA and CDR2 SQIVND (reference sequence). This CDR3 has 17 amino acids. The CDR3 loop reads CASSIDRVGGSSYEQYF. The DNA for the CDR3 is TGTGCCAGTAGTATAGATCGGGTAGGGGGAAGCTCCTACGAGCAGTACTTC.

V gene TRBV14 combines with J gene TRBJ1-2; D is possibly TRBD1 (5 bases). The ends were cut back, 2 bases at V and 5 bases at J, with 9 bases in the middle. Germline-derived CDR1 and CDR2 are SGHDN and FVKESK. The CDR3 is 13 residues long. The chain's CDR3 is CASSQTGGYGYTF. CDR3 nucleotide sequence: TGTGCCAGCAGCCAAACGGGGGGGTATGGCTACACCTTC.

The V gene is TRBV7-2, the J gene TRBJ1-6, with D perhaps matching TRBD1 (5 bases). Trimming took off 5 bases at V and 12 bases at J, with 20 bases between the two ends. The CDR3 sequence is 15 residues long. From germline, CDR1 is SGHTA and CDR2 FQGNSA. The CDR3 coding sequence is TGTGCCAGCAGCACCCGGACCGGAGGGGCCCAACCCCTCCACTTT. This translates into CASSTRTGGAQPLHF.

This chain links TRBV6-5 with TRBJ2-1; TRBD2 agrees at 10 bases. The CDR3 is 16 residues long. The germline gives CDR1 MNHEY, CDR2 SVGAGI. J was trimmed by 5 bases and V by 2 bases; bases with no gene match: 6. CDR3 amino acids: CASSYGVAGGNNEQFF. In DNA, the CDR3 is TGTGCCAGCAGTTACGGGGTAGCGGGGGGCAACAATGAGCAGTTCTTC.

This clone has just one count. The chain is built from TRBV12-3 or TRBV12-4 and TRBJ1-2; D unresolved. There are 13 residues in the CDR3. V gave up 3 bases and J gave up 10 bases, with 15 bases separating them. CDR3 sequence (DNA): TGTGCCAGCAGTTTTTTGCCGGGGAGGGACTACACCTTC. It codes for CASSFLPGRDYTF.

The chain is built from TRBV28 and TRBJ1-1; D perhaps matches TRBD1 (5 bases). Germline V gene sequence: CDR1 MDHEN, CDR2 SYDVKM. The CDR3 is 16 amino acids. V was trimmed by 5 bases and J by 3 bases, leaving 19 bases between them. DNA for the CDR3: TGTGCCAGCAGTCCTCGGCAGGGCCTACAAGACACTGAAGCTTTCTTT. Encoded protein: CASSPRQGLQDTEAFF.

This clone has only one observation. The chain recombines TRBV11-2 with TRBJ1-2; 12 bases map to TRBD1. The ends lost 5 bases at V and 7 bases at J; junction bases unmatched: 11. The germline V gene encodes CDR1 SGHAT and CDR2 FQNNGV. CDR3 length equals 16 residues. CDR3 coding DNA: TGTGCCAGCAGCCCACTTTCCGGGACAGGGGGCCTTGGCTACACCTTC. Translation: CASSPLSGTGGLGYTF.

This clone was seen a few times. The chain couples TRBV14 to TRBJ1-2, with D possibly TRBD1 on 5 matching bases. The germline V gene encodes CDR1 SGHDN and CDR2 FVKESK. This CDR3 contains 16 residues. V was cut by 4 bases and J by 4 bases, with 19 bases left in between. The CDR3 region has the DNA TGTGCCAGCAGCCGAAGCTCCCTGGAGGGGCGCTATGGCTACACCTTC. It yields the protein CASSRSSLEGRYGYTF.

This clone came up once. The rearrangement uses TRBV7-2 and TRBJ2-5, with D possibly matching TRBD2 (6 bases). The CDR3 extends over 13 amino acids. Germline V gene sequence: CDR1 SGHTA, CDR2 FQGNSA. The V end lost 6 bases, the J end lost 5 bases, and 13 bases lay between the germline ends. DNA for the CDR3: TGTGCCAGCAGACAAACTAGCCTGGAGACCCAGTACTTC. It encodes CASRQTSLETQYF.

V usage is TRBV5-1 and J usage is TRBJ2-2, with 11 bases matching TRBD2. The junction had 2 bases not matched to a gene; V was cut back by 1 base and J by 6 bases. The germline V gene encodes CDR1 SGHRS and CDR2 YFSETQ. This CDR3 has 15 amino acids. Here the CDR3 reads CASSLTSGGPGELFF. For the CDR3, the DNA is TGCGCCAGCAGCTTGACTAGCGGGGGCCCCGGGGAGCTGTTTTTT.

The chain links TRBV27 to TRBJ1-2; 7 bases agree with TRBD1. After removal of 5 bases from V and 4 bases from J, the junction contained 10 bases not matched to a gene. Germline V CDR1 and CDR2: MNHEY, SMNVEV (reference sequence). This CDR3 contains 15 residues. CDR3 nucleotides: TGTGCCAGCAGTCTAACCCCGACAGGGCTCTATGGCTACACCTTC. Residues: CASSLTPTGLYGYTF.

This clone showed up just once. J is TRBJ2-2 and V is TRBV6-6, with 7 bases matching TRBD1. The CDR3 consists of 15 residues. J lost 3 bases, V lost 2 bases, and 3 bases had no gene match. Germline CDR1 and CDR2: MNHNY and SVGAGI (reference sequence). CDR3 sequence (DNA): TGTGCCAGCAGTTACGGACAGGATTACACCGGGGAGCTGTTTTTT. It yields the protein CASSYGQDYTGELFF.

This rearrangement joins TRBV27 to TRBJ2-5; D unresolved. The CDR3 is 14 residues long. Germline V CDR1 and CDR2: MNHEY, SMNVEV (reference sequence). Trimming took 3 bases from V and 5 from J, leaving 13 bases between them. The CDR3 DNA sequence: TGTGCCAGCAGTTTGGGCAGCCTGGTGGAGACCCAGTACTTC. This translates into CASSLGSLVETQYF.

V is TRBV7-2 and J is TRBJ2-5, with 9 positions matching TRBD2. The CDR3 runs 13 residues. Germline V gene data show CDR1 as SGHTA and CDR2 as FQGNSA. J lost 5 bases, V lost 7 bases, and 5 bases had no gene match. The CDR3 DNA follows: TGTGCCAGCACCCCGAGCGGGGGGGAGACCCAGTACTTC. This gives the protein CASTPSGGETQYF.